This paragraph covers one T cell receptor beta chain sequence. Its antigen remains unidentified. This sample is part of a study of CD8+CD57+ T cells in acquired aplastic anemia. Study background: Sorted CD4+ and CD8+ cells gave a mean 3.2 ug DNA, range about 0.19 to 27.4 ug. As sequenced from healthy donors, CD4+ cells averaged roughly 11 million reads. The study's findings and limits: The study found no significant CD8+ Simpson's diversity difference between patients and controls. Approximately 29 was the count of CD8+ CDR3 sequences that patients shared with controls.

Germline V gene lookup returns CDR1 DFQATT and CDR2 SNEGSKA (reference sequence). This CDR3 contains 15 residues. V was clipped by 3 bases and J by 0 bases, with 11 bases between them. Using genomic DNA as the template, TCR beta VDJ and CDR3 profiling was carried out. TCRdb reprocessed the reads with MiXCR, giving one entry per CDR3 protein. The table records fewer than 200,000 distinct CDR3 sequences, 55% to 75% of them present only once. The material sequenced was sorted CD4+, CD8+, or CD8+CD57+ T cells (not recorded which) from PBMCs. The TCR originated in a human donor in good health. V gene TRBV20-1 combines with J gene TRBJ2-2; D is perhaps TRBD2 (6 bases). CDR3 sequence reads: CSARVSGANTGELFF. In DNA form, the CDR3 reads TGCAGTGCTAGGGTTAGCGGAGCGAACACCGGGGAGCTGTTTTTT.